The entry that follows covers one TCR beta chain sequence. This entry belongs to a study of T cells expressing NK-cell markers. Study at large: CD3+CD56+NKG2C+, CD3+CD56+NKG2C- and CD3+CD56-NKG2C+ T cells, once sorted, supplied the TCR beta repertoires. Just one sequenced donor of eight was HCMV-seronegative, while seven were seropositive.

The authors generated TCR beta cDNA through 5'RACE template switching with UMIs. TCRdb re-called the 5' RACE reads; every CDR3 protein appears as one record, without DNA. The table for this sample gives roughly 350,000 distinct CDR3 sequences. This CDR3 comprises 14 residues. Germline CDR1 and CDR2: ENHRY and SYGVKD. The chain employs TRBV10-3 and TRBJ2-7; TCRdb proposes TRBD1, but this gene call is untestable without DNA. Input material: blood T cells: a sorted CD56 or NKG2C T cell subset, CD4+ or CD8+ T cells, or bulk PBMC T cells (not recorded which). The TCR comes from a man aged 18-70 years in good health. The CDR3 protein is CAINSRQGSYEQYF.